A selection of T cell receptor beta chains follows, all from one sample in a study of CD8 T cells in Susac syndrome. Each CDR3 protein gets one entry after TCRdb re-called the immunoSEQ multiplex PCR reads with MiXCR. The sample lists fewer than 350,000 distinct CDR3 sequences, over 75% seen once, with 0.21% in the top ten. The specimen sequenced was CD8+ T cells from PBMCs. These receptors all come from a human donor with multiple sclerosis. The CDR3 runs from the conserved cysteine through the conserved F or W. Fields, in order: D gene, V gene, clone size, J gene, CDR3 DNA, CDR3 protein. The D gene is left open where the match is weak. Expanded clones get a size class; other rows say once, few or many, or leave the size out.

TRBD2	TRBV15	-	TRBJ2-1	TGTGCCACCAGCAGAGAAGCGGGAACGTCGGGTGAGCAGTTCTTC	CATSREAGTSGEQFF
-	TRBV28	-	TRBJ2-7	TGTGCCAGCAGTTTTAACGGGGATGAGTACGAGCAGTACTTC	CASSFNGDEYEQYF
TRBD1	TRBV5-6	-	TRBJ1-1	TGTGCCAGCAGCTTTACAGGGGGATCGGGCACTGAAGCTTTCTTT	CASSFTGGSGTEAFF
-	TRBV28	-	TRBJ1-5	TGTGCCAGCAGTTTGAACCAGCCCCAGCATTTT	CASSLNQPQHF
-	TRBV29-1	-	TRBJ2-7	TGCAGCGTTGAAGATCGGGCAACAGGGTATGGCTACGAGCAGTACTTC	CSVEDRATGYGYEQYF
-	TRBV21-1	few	TRBJ2-7	TGTGCCAGCAGTGGAGTCGCGGACAGGAACGAGCAGTACTTC	CASSGVADRNEQYF
-	TRBV28	-	TRBJ1-2	TGTGCCAGCAGTTTTAGATCAGAGACCCTCTATGGCTACACCTTC	CASSFRSETLYGYTF
TRBD2	TRBV7-9	-	TRBJ2-1	TGTGCCAGCGGGGGACTAGCGGGATACAATGAGCAGTTCTTC	CASGGLAGYNEQFF
-	TRBV2	-	TRBJ1-4	TGTGCCAGCAGTGAAGACCCCCTCAACAGTCTAGGATATGAAAAACTGTTTTTT	CASSEDPLNSLGYEKLFF
-	TRBV27	-	TRBJ2-1	TGTGCCAGCAGTTTGTCGAGTCAAAATGAGCAGTTCTTC	CASSLSSQNEQFF
TRBD1	TRBV24-1	-	TRBJ2-5	TGTGCCACCAGTGATCCTGACAGGGGAAACGGAGAGACCAAGTACTTC	CATSDPDRGNGETKYF